This is a list of T cell receptor beta chains from one sample in a study of OX40 agonist ivuxolimab in advanced cancers. Libraries were prepared by immunoSEQ multiplex PCR; TCRdb keeps only in-frame clonotypes and omits some of them. The data contain around 40,000 clones, 65% to 85% of them singletons. The specimen was CD4+ or CD8+ T cells sorted from blood, collected in a trial of the OX40 agonist ivuxolimab. These TCRs come from an adult with an advanced solid tumor such as melanoma, head and neck, liver or kidney cancer. Both conserved end residues are part of each CDR3. The D gene is left open where the match is weak. Expanded clones are given a class, and other clones once, few, many or no size at all.

size: NA; V: TRBV18; D: NA; J: TRBJ2-7; DNA: TGTGCCAGCTCACCACGAGGTGCAGACCGCACAGGCGAGCAGTACTTC; CDR3: CASSPRGADRTGEQYF
size: NA; V: TRBV19; D: TRBD1; J: TRBJ2-4; DNA: TGTGCCAGTAGTCGGGGACAGGGGGCGAACATTCAGTACTTC; CDR3: CASSRGQGANIQYF
size: once; V: TRBV28; D: NA; J: TRBJ1-4; DNA: TGTGCCAGCAGCCTATCCGACGGAAATGAAAAACTGTTTTTT; CDR3: CASSLSDGNEKLFF
size: NA; V: TRBV2; D: TRBD1; J: TRBJ1-5; DNA: TGTGCCAGCAGAGCACAGGGGGCCCTCAATCAGCCCCAGCATTTT; CDR3: CASRAQGALNQPQHF
size: once; V: TRBV15; D: NA; J: TRBJ1-5; DNA: TGTGCCACCAGCAGAGATTCTGGAGGGTCTGGCAATCAGCCCCAGCATTTT; CDR3: CATSRDSGGSGNQPQHF
size: few; V: TRBV11-2; D: NA; J: TRBJ2-2; DNA: TGTGCCAGCAGCCCAGTAGAGGCCGGGGAGCTGTTTTTT; CDR3: CASSPVEAGELFF
size: once; V: TRBV6-6; D: NA; J: TRBJ2-3; DNA: TGTGCCAGCAGTTTCCTCCAGGGGAACACAGATACGCAGTATTTT; CDR3: CASSFLQGNTDTQYF
size: NA; V: TRBV10-3; D: NA; J: TRBJ2-5; DNA: TGTGCCATCAGCGGGACTTCTCTACAAGAGACCCAGTACTTC; CDR3: CAISGTSLQETQYF
size: once; V: TRBV30; D: TRBD1; J: TRBJ1-3; DNA: TGTGCCTGGAGTGAGACAGGGAACTCTGGAAACACCATATATTTT; CDR3: CAWSETGNSGNTIYF
size: NA; V: TRBV10-3; D: NA; J: TRBJ2-6; DNA: TGTGCCATCCGGAGATACTCTGGGGCCAACGTCCTGACTTTC; CDR3: CAIRRYSGANVLTF
size: NA; V: TRBV7-3; D: TRBD2; J: TRBJ2-1; DNA: TGTGCCAGCAGCTTATTTGCGGGAGTGGTGTACAATGAGCAGTTCTTC; CDR3: CASSLFAGVVYNEQFF
size: NA; V: TRBV6-6; D: NA; J: TRBJ2-6; DNA: TGTGCCAGCAGTTCCTCCTGGGCTGGGGCCAACGTCCTGACTTTC; CDR3: CASSSSWAGANVLTF
size: NA; V: TRBV18; D: NA; J: TRBJ1-1; DNA: TGTGCCAGCTCACCGGCCATAGGACGGGCCGAAGCTTTCTTT; CDR3: CASSPAIGRAEAFF
size: NA; V: TRBV6-5; D: TRBD1; J: TRBJ1-2; DNA: TGTGCCACCCGACAGGGGAGCTATGGCTACACCTTC; CDR3: CATRQGSYGYTF
size: few; V: TRBV30; D: TRBD1; J: TRBJ1-2; DNA: TGTGCCTGGAGTGTTAGGGGAGCTTTGGGACAGGGGTGGGGAGGCTACACCTTC; CDR3: CAWSVRGALGQGWGGYTF
size: NA; V: TRBV6-6; D: NA; J: TRBJ1-6; DNA: TGTGCCAGCAGTTCCAGACCGAATTCACCCCTCCACTTT; CDR3: CASSSRPNSPLHF
size: NA; V: TRBV7-9; D: NA; J: TRBJ2-7; DNA: TGTGCCAGCAGCAATAGGGGAGGCGGGGGCTCGTACGAGCAGTACTTC; CDR3: CASSNRGGGGSYEQYF
size: NA; V: TRBV5-1; D: NA; J: TRBJ1-1; DNA: TGCGCCAGCAGCTTGGCGCGGGGGGGGCTCACTGAAGCTTTCTTT; CDR3: CASSLARGGLTEAFF
size: NA; V: TRBV7-3; D: NA; J: TRBJ1-1; DNA: TGTGCCAGCAGCTTACGCGGGGCCGGGAACACTGAAGCTTTCTTT; CDR3: CASSLRGAGNTEAFF
size: NA; V: TRBV6-1; D: NA; J: TRBJ2-5; DNA: TGTGCCAGCAGTGCCTACAGGGCTGGTGGGGAGACCCAGTACTTC; CDR3: CASSAYRAGGETQYF
size: once; V: TRBV28; D: NA; J: TRBJ2-7; DNA: TGTGCCAGCAGTTTGGGGGGTCAGTTATCGCCCGAGCAGTACTTC; CDR3: CASSLGGQLSPEQYF
size: NA; V: TRBV11-2; D: TRBD1; J: TRBJ1-1; DNA: TGTGCCAGCAGCCTAACTAGGACAGGGCTTGAAGCTTTCTTT; CDR3: CASSLTRTGLEAFF
size: NA; V: TRBV6-5; D: TRBD2; J: TRBJ2-2; DNA: TGTGCCAGCGGGAGGGCCGCCGGGGAGCTGTTTTTT; CDR3: CASGRAAGELFF
size: NA; V: TRBV5-4; D: TRBD1; J: TRBJ2-5; DNA: TGTGCCAGCAGCTTCAGGGGGGAGACCCAGTACTTC; CDR3: CASSFRGETQYF
size: once; V: TRBV6-4; D: NA; J: TRBJ2-6; DNA: TGTGCCAAACTTACTGTCGAGAAGCACCTAACCGGAAGGGCCAACGTCCTGACTTTC; CDR3: CAKLTVEKHLTGRANVLTF
size: NA; V: TRBV28; D: NA; J: TRBJ1-5; DNA: TGTGCCAGCAGTTGGTTTGGGCTTGGGACTCAGCCCCAGCATTTT; CDR3: CASSWFGLGTQPQHF
size: NA; V: TRBV19; D: NA; J: TRBJ2-7; DNA: TGTGCCAGTAGTACATCCGGGACCCCTCCCTACGAGCAGTACTTC; CDR3: CASSTSGTPPYEQYF
size: NA; V: TRBV30; D: NA; J: TRBJ2-7; DNA: TGTGCCTGGAGACCGACGTCTAACTACGAGCAGTACTTC; CDR3: CAWRPTSNYEQYF
size: once; V: TRBV11-1; D: NA; J: TRBJ2-1; DNA: TGTGCCAGCAGCTTTTCAGGGTACAATGAGCAGTTCTTC; CDR3: CASSFSGYNEQFF
size: NA; V: TRBV5-1; D: NA; J: TRBJ1-5; DNA: TGCGCCAGCAAAGAAGGGACTAGCAATCAGCCCCAGCATTTT; CDR3: CASKEGTSNQPQHF
size: NA; V: TRBV14; D: NA; J: TRBJ1-1; DNA: TGTGCCAGCAAGGCAGGGAGGAGCACTGAAGCTTTCTTT; CDR3: CASKAGRSTEAFF
size: NA; V: TRBV9; D: NA; J: TRBJ1-2; DNA: TGTGCCAGCGCGCCTATGGGGGCTAACTATGGCTACACCTTC; CDR3: CASAPMGANYGYTF
size: NA; V: TRBV14; D: NA; J: TRBJ1-1; DNA: TGTGCCAGCGCGAAAGGAACGGGACGTGAAACTTTCTTT; CDR3: CASAKGTGRETFF
size: NA; V: TRBV5-6; D: TRBD2; J: TRBJ2-7; DNA: TGTGCCAGCAGCCCGGGAGGGACTAGCGGGGCTTACGAGCAGTACTTC; CDR3: CASSPGGTSGAYEQYF
size: NA; V: TRBV9; D: TRBD2; J: TRBJ2-1; DNA: TGTGCCAGCAGCGCGTCCGGGACTAGCGGGTTGAATGAGCAGTTCTTC; CDR3: CASSASGTSGLNEQFF
size: NA; V: TRBV6-1; D: TRBD1; J: TRBJ2-5; DNA: TGTGCCAGCACCACCCGACAGGGAGAGACCCAGTACTTC; CDR3: CASTTRQGETQYF
size: few; V: TRBV2; D: TRBD1; J: TRBJ1-1; DNA: TGTGCCAGCGGAACAGGGGTCGCTGAAGCTTTCTTT; CDR3: CASGTGVAEAFF
size: NA; V: TRBV18; D: TRBD1; J: TRBJ1-1; DNA: TGTGCCAGCTCGCAGGGGGGGAGCGTGGGGATGAACACTGAAGCTTTCTTT; CDR3: CASSQGGSVGMNTEAFF
size: NA; V: TRBV28; D: TRBD1; J: TRBJ1-5; DNA: TGTGCCAGCAGATACCACGACAGGGTCGCTCAGCCCCAGCATTTT; CDR3: CASRYHDRVAQPQHF
size: NA; V: TRBV5-6; D: TRBD2; J: TRBJ2-3; DNA: TGTGCCAGCAGCTTCGGACTAGCGGACGGCGATACGCAGTATTTT; CDR3: CASSFGLADGDTQYF
size: few; V: TRBV6-6; D: NA; J: TRBJ1-1; DNA: TGTGCCAGCAGTTACGAGAGGGGTGAAGCTTTCTTT; CDR3: CASSYERGEAFF
size: NA; V: TRBV6-5; D: TRBD1; J: TRBJ1-1; DNA: TGTGCCAGCAGCTCGACAGGGGGGACTGAAGCTTTCTTT; CDR3: CASSSTGGTEAFF
size: NA; V: TRBV19; D: NA; J: TRBJ1-3; DNA: TGTGCCAGTCAGGAATGGAGCTTCGGAAACACCATATATTTT; CDR3: CASQEWSFGNTIYF
size: NA; V: TRBV23-1; D: NA; J: TRBJ1-5; DNA: TGCGCCAGCAGACGTGACCGAGGGGGGGGGCAGCCCCAGCATTTT; CDR3: CASRRDRGGGQPQHF
size: few; V: TRBV30; D: NA; J: TRBJ2-1; DNA: TGTGCCTGGAGTGTAATGAGCCACAATGAGCAGTTCTTC; CDR3: CAWSVMSHNEQFF
size: NA; V: TRBV5-4; D: TRBD2; J: TRBJ2-1; DNA: TGTGCCAGCAGCCCGACTAGCTTGTCCTACAATGAGCAGTTCTTC; CDR3: CASSPTSLSYNEQFF
size: NA; V: TRBV7-3; D: TRBD1; J: TRBJ2-3; DNA: TGTGCCAGCAGCTTCGGGACAGGGGTGGGAGATACGCAGTATTTT; CDR3: CASSFGTGVGDTQYF
size: NA; V: TRBV5-4; D: NA; J: TRBJ2-7; DNA: TGTGCCAGCAGCTTCGGACAGAACTACGAGCAGTACTTC; CDR3: CASSFGQNYEQYF
size: few; V: TRBV7-9; D: NA; J: TRBJ2-1; DNA: TGTGCCAGCAGCTTAGGAGACCTTGCCGTCAATGAGCAGTTCTTC; CDR3: CASSLGDLAVNEQFF
size: NA; V: TRBV6-5; D: NA; J: TRBJ1-1; DNA: TGTGCCAGCAGTTACAGTAAGAACACTGAAGCTTTCTTT; CDR3: CASSYSKNTEAFF
size: NA; V: TRBV6-5; D: TRBD1; J: TRBJ2-7; DNA: TGTGCCAGCAGACACCGGGACAGCTACGAGCAGTACTTC; CDR3: CASRHRDSYEQYF